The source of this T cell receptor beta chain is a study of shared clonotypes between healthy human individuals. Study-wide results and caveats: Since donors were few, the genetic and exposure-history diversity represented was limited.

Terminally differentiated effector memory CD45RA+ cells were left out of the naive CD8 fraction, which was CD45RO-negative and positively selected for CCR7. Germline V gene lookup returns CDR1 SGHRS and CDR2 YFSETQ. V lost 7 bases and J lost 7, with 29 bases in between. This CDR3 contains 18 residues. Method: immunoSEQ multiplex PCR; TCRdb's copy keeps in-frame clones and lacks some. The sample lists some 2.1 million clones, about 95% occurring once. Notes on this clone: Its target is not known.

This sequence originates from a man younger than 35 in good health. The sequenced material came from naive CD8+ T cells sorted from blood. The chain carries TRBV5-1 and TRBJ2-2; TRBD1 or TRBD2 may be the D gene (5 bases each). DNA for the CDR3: TGCGCCAGCCAACCCGCCGGCCGGGACGCCTTCCGGGGCGGGGAGCTGTTTTTT. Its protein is CASQPAGRDAFRGGELFF.